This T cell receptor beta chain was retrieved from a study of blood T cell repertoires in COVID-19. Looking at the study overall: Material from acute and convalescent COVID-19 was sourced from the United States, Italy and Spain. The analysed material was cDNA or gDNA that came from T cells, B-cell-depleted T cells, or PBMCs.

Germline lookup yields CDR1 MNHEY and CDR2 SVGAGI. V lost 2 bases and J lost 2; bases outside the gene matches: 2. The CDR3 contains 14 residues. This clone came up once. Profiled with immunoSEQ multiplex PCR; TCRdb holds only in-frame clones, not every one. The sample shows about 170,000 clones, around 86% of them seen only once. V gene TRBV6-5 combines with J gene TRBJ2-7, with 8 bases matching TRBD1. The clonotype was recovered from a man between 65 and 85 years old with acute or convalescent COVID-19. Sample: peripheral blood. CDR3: CASSYPDRAYEQYF. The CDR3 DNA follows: TGTGCCAGCAGTTACCCGGACAGGGCCTACGAGCAGTACTTC.